This TCR beta chain came from a study of shared clonotypes between healthy human individuals. Study context: The study drew on two women and a few men aged 18 to 49 as donors. Overall study findings and caveats: Sampling covered blood only; tissue repertoires likely differ.

Turning to this clone: Its antigen is still unknown.

Without sorting, samples used around 100 million PBMCs for genomic DNA. Measured with immunoSEQ multiplex PCR; TCRdb has only the in-frame clones, and not every one. This table holds about 490,000 clones, approximately 81% found once. The sequence was collected from a woman aged 40 to 55 in good health. Some clones in this sample may be carry-over from other donors' samples. Sequencing was carried out using PBMCs.

For the CDR3, the DNA is TGTGCCACCATATGGGGGGGCCGGACAGATACGCAGTATTTT. The encoded protein is CATIWGGRTDTQYF. J is TRBJ2-3 and V is TRBV6-6, with D possibly being TRBD2 (7 bases). CDR3 length equals 14 residues. Germline values: CDR1 MNHNY, CDR2 SVGAGI (reference sequence). Deletions cut 10 bases from V and 3 bases from J, with 17 bases between.